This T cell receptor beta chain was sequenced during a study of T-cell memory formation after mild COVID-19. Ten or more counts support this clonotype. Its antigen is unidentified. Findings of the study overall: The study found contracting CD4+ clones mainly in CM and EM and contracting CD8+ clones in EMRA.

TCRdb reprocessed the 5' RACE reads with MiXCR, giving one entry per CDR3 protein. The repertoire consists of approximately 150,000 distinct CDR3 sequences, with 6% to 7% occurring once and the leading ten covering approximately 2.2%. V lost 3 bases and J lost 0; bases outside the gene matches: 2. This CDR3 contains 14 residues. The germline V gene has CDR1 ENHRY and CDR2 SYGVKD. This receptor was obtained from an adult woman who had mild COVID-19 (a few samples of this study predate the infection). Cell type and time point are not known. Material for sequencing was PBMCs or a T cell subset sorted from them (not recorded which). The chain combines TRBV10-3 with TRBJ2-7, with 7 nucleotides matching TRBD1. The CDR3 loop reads CAISEDRDSYEQYF. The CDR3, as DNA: TGTGCCATCAGTGAAGACAGGGACTCCTACGAGCAGTACTTC.